One and the same sample provided the 26 T cell receptor beta chains below, sequenced in a study of T cell responses to AZD1222 COVID-19 vaccine. TCRdb keeps only in-frame clones here, not all; method: immunoSEQ multiplex PCR. The sample records about 150,000 clones, about 87% being singletons. This specimen was peripheral blood, taken on day 0 of MenACWY control vaccination. The receptor source for this set is an adult in good health.

There are a few counts of this clone. The genes are TRBV6-2 or TRBV6-3 and TRBJ1-5; TRBD1 aligns across 8 bases. Germline CDR1 reads MNHEY; CDR2 reads SVGEGT. Trimming removed 6 bases from V and 3 bases from J; junction bases left unmatched: 4. This CDR3 spans 14 amino acids. CDR3 protein: CASSHRGSNQPQHF. In DNA, the CDR3 is TGTGCCAGCAGCCACAGGGGGTCCAATCAGCCCCAGCATTTT.

This sequence joins TRBV7-9 and TRBJ1-5; tentatively, D is TRBD1 (6 bases). Germline loops: CDR1 SEHNR, CDR2 FQNEAQ (reference sequence). V lost 1 base, J lost 0 bases, and 16 bases lay in between. This CDR3 region has 18 residues. CDR3 sequence reads: CASSLDPHREGSNQPQHF. CDR3 bases: TGTGCCAGCAGCTTAGATCCCCACAGGGAGGGTAGCAATCAGCCCCAGCATTTT.

This chain links TRBV4-1 with TRBJ1-5, with D uncertain. V was pared by 2 bases and J by 0 bases, with 8 bases between. Germline loops: CDR1 MGHRA, CDR2 YSYEKL. The CDR3 consists of 15 residues. The CDR3 loop reads CASSQFRDSNQPQHF. CDR3 DNA sequence: TGCGCCAGCAGCCAATTCAGAGATAGCAATCAGCCCCAGCATTTT.

The chain joins TRBV14 to TRBJ2-5, with D possibly matching TRBD2 (6 bases). Germline CDR1 and CDR2: SGHDN and FVKESK. Trimming took off 8 bases at V and 2 bases at J, with 21 bases between the two ends. The CDR3 is made up of 16 amino acids. CDR3 loop: CASGTGAGRLQETQYF. CDR3 nucleotides: TGTGCCAGCGGAACCGGGGCGGGGAGGTTGCAAGAGACCCAGTACTTC. Together with reference TRBV14 and TRBJ2-5, the CDR3 gives the full variable domain: EAGVTQFPSHSVIEKGQTVTLRCDPISGHDNLYWYRRVMGKEIKFLLHFVKESKQDESGMPNNRFLAERTGGTYSTLKVQPAELEDSGVYFCASGTGAGRLQETQYFGPGTRLLVL.

The chain is built from TRBV5-1 and TRBJ2-5, with 10 positions matching TRBD2. This CDR3 has 16 residues. Trimming removed 4 bases from V and 5 bases from J; junction bases left unmatched: 11. Germline-derived CDR1 and CDR2 are SGHRS and YFSETQ. DNA of the CDR3: TGCGCCAGCAGCGGGATCGCTAGCGGGAGCTGGGAGACCCAGTACTTC. This codes for CASSGIASGSWETQYF.

V and J are TRBV28 and TRBJ2-1; D ambiguous. The CDR3 length is 15 residues. Germline V CDR1 and CDR2: MDHEN, SYDVKM. V gave up 4 bases and J gave up 7 bases, with 17 bases separating them. CDR3 nucleotides: TGTGCCAGCAGTTGGGGATTCGGGCGGAATAATGAGCAGTTCTTC. This translates into CASSWGFGRNNEQFF.

The gene calls are TRBV3-1 (or the pseudogene TRBV3-2) and TRBJ2-1; unclear D gene. V was trimmed by 5 bases and J by 8 bases, leaving 16 bases between them. The length of the CDR3 is 14 residues. CDR1 and CDR2 from the germline V gene are LGHDT and YNNKEL (reference sequence). The CDR3 is CASSMEWTGYEQFF. CDR3 nucleotide sequence: TGTGCCAGCAGCATGGAGTGGACGGGCTATGAGCAGTTCTTC.

The CDR3 DNA sequence: TGTGCCAGCAGTTCTCCCGGGACGAACTATGGCTACACCTTC. Protein sequence: CASSSPGTNYGYTF. The chain links TRBV28 to TRBJ1-2, with a tentative D call TRBD1 (5 bases). Trimming took 4 bases from V and 2 from J, leaving 11 bases between them. The CDR3 totals 14 residues. CDR1 and CDR2 from the germline V gene are MDHEN and SYDVKM.

This clone was detected a few times. This chain connects TRBV29-1 to TRBJ1-1; D call uncertain. The germline V gene has CDR1 SQVTM and CDR2 ANQGSEA. V shed 5 bases and J shed 1 base, with 8 bases lying between them. CDR3 length: 12 residues. The CDR3 loop is CSVRGGNTEAFF. The CDR3 DNA reads TGCAGCGTTCGCGGTGGGAACACTGAAGCTTTCTTT.

The chain links TRBV5-4 to TRBJ2-2; 12 bases are a match to TRBD1. V shed 3 bases, J shed 7 bases, and the junction held 10 bases outside the gene matches. Per the germline V gene, CDR1 is SGHNT and CDR2 is YYREEE (reference sequence). This CDR3 has 17 amino acids. In DNA form, the CDR3 reads TGTGCCAGCAGCTCCACGGGACAGGGGGCGCACGGCGGGGAGCTGTTTTTT. Amino acids: CASSSTGQGAHGGELFF.

This clone appeared once. This chain connects TRBV6-5 to TRBJ1-2; D is uncertain. Germline loops: CDR1 MNHEY, CDR2 SVGAGI. The V and J ends lost 7 bases and 1 base respectively, with 4 bases between them. CDR3 length: 11 residues. CDR3 nucleotide sequence: TGTGCCAGCACTTTTAACTATGGCTACACCTTC. Its translation is CASTFNYGYTF.

The rearrangement uses TRBV15 and TRBJ2-5; TRBD2 is a possible D gene (6 bases). Germline CDR1 and CDR2: LNHNV and YYDKDF (reference sequence). This CDR3 region has 15 residues. V was trimmed by 0 bases and J by 4 bases, leaving 12 bases between them. Written as DNA, the CDR3 is TGTGCCACCAGCAGAGATGGGAGGTACTTAGAGACCCAGTACTTC. Amino acids: CATSRDGRYLETQYF.

This chain links TRBV7-9 with TRBJ1-1, with 9 bases matching TRBD1. Germline trimming cut 0 bases from V and 11 bases from J; bases unmatched to any gene: 10. Germline V gene sequence: CDR1 SEHNR, CDR2 FQNEAQ (reference sequence). This CDR3 has 15 residues. The CDR3 region has the DNA TGTGCCAGCAGCTTAGCTGTGGACAGGGGTAAGTCCGCTTTCTTT. This sequence encodes CASSLAVDRGKSAFF.

The rearrangement uses TRBV7-2 and TRBJ1-1; D is ambiguous. Trimming removed 5 bases at V and 0 bases at J, with 7 bases between. CDR1 and CDR2 from the germline V gene are SGHTA and FQGNSA. CDR3 length: 13 residues. CDR3 loop: CASSRALNTEAFF. The CDR3 bases are TGTGCCAGCAGCCGGGCGCTGAACACTGAAGCTTTCTTT.

This chain joins TRBV4-1 and TRBJ1-4; 8 bases agree with TRBD1. The CDR3 is 18 residues long. The germline CDR1 and CDR2 sequences are MGHRA and YSYEKL. Trimming at V came to 0 bases and at J to 5 bases, leaving 11 bases not matched to a gene. The DNA for the CDR3 is TGCGCCAGCAGCCAAGATTTTCGAGGACAGGGATTAAATGAAAAACTGTTTTTT. Translated: CASSQDFRGQGLNEKLFF.

This chain connects TRBV7-9 to TRBJ1-5, with D perhaps TRBD1 (6 bases). This CDR3 region has 14 residues. Between the trimmed V and J ends, which lost 4 bases and 3 bases, there was a span of 10 bases. The germline V gene encodes CDR1 SEHNR and CDR2 FQNEAQ (reference sequence). The CDR3 DNA sequence: TGTGCCAGCAGCTCAGGACAGCTCAATCAGCCCCAGCATTTT. Its translation: CASSSGQLNQPQHF.

The rearrangement uses TRBV2 and TRBJ1-6, with D unresolved. There are 14 residues in the CDR3. Trimming left V 7 bases short and J 5 bases short, with 12 bases between. Per germline, CDR1 SNHLY and CDR2 FYNNEI. The chain's CDR3 is CASKYPDNNSPLHF. CDR3 nucleotide sequence: TGTGCCAGCAAATACCCAGACAATAATTCACCCCTCCACTTT.

A single count supports this clone. The chain has TRBV9 and TRBJ2-5; D ambiguous. V was cut by 0 bases and J by 2 bases, with 8 bases left in between. Germline V gene lookup returns CDR1 SGDLS and CDR2 YYNGEE. The length of the CDR3 is 14 residues. CDR3 bases: TGTGCCAGCAGCGTAGGAAATAGTCAAGAGACCCAGTACTTC. Its protein is CASSVGNSQETQYF.

The rearrangement links TRBV24-1 to TRBJ1-5; 7 bases fit TRBD1. This CDR3 is built from 16 residues. Germline V gives CDR1 KGHDR, CDR2 SFDVKD. The ends lost 4 bases at V and 2 bases at J; junction bases unmatched: 7. CDR3 loop: CATSDGRQGGNQPQHF. The CDR3 nucleotides read TGTGCCACCAGTGACGGTCGACAGGGCGGCAATCAGCCCCAGCATTTT.

The gene calls are TRBV2 and TRBJ1-2; 8 bases are shared with TRBD1. Germline CDR1 and CDR2: SNHLY and FYNNEI. V shed 6 bases and J 6 bases; nucleotides not matched to a gene: 6. The CDR3 runs to 13 residues. The CDR3, as DNA: TGTGCCAGCAGGGACAGGGAGATCAATGGCTACACCTTC. Translation: CASRDREINGYTF.

The genes are TRBV7-9 and TRBJ2-7, with D possibly being TRBD2 (6 bases). Germline V lookup: CDR1 SEHNR, CDR2 FQNEAQ (reference sequence). Trimming stripped 5 bases from V and 5 bases from J, with 13 bases between. This CDR3 contains 13 residues. For the CDR3, the DNA is TGTGCCAGCAGCCCCTTCGGGAGAGACGAGCAGTACTTC. Encoded protein: CASSPFGRDEQYF.

The chain links TRBV28 to TRBJ1-4; TRBD1 is a possible D gene (5 bases). Germline CDR1 reads MDHEN; CDR2 reads SYDVKM. The CDR3 is 16 amino acids. V was shortened by 5 bases and J by 7 bases, with 20 bases between the two germline ends. The CDR3 DNA reads as TGTGCCAGCAGTCCCACCCGGACAAATGGTATTGAAAAACTGTTTTTT. Translation gives CASSPTRTNGIEKLFF.

J is TRBJ1-3 and V is TRBV4-1; TRBD1 matches at 8 bases. The CDR3 spans 16 residues. Looked up from germline, CDR1 is MGHRA and CDR2 is YSYEKL. Trimming took 5 bases from V and 1 from J; bases not matched to a gene: 7. The CDR3, as DNA: TGCGCCAGCAGCGCGCCAGGGGGCGTATCTGGAAACACCATATATTTT. It codes for CASSAPGGVSGNTIYF.

This chain joins TRBV7-6 and TRBJ1-2; no firm D call. There are 13 residues in the CDR3. V dropped 2 bases and J dropped 2 bases, with 6 bases sitting between them. Germline V CDR1 and CDR2: SGHVS, FNYEAQ. The DNA of the CDR3 is TGTGCCAGCAGCTTATACGAAAACTATGGCTACACCTTC. Protein sequence: CASSLYENYGYTF.

The sample holds a few counts of this clone. The chain recombines TRBV5-4 with TRBJ1-1, with 8 positions matching TRBD1. J was trimmed by 4 bases and V by 5 bases; bases with no gene match: 7. The CDR3 totals 14 residues. Germline V gene data show CDR1 as SGHNT and CDR2 as YYREEE (reference sequence). DNA of the CDR3: TGTGCCAGCAGGGCAGGGGGCGAGGCCACTGAAGCTTTCTTT. The encoded protein is CASRAGGEATEAFF.

V gene TRBV5-1 combines with J gene TRBJ2-7; TRBD2 matches 7 bases. The germline V gene has CDR1 SGHRS and CDR2 YFSETQ. J lost 2 bases, V lost 1 base, and 12 bases had no gene match. This CDR3 region has 17 residues. The CDR3 nucleotides are TGCGCCAGCAGCTTGTACCTAGCGGTTGAAGATACCTACGAGCAGTACTTC. Translation: CASSLYLAVEDTYEQYF.